This T cell receptor (beta chain) was documented in a study of shared clonotypes between healthy human individuals. Subsets obtained from CD4+ cells comprised CD45RA+ naive and CD45RA-negative memory cells. Assay: immunoSEQ multiplex PCR; the TCRdb copy retains only in-frame clones and omits some. The sample includes approximately 250,000 clones, about 65% of them seen just once. There are 16 residues in the CDR3. This clone was counted a few times. Sample: memory CD4+ T cells sorted from blood. Subset given: CD45RA-negative fraction. The TCR was taken from a man between 25 and 39 years old in good health. The chain carries TRBV1 and TRBJ1-5. TRBV1 is described as a pseudogene. The CDR3 loop is CTSSQEAAGSRQPQHF. The CDR3 DNA follows: TGCACCAGCAGCCAAGAGGCCGCGGGGAGTAGGCAGCCCCAGCATTTT.